This record looks at one TCR beta chain sequence and its context. Its antigen is unknown. Making the TCR beta cDNA relied on 5'RACE template switching with UMIs. TCRdb reanalyzed the 5' RACE reads, giving one entry per CDR3 protein sequence and no DNA. The table lists about 460,000 distinct CDR3 sequences. This entry is derived from a study of T cells expressing NK-cell markers. Study results and limitations: Top CD8+ clonotypes included the dominant CD3+CD56+NKG2C+ clonotypes in roughly 6 donors. These clonotypes, the leaders elsewhere, also led the CD3+CD56-NKG2C+ fraction in a handful of donors. Whether the expanded NKG2C+ T cell clones recognized HCMV remained unclear.

The CDR3 has 17 amino acids. Germline loops: CDR1 SGHRS, CDR2 YFSETQ. The V and J genes are TRBV5-1 and TRBJ2-3; TCRdb lists TRBD2, though no DNA is available to test this call. The sample consisted of blood T cells: a sorted CD56 or NKG2C T cell subset, CD4+ or CD8+ T cells, or bulk PBMC T cells (not recorded which). The sequence was obtained from a woman between 45 and 65 years old in good health. CDR3 protein: CASSPGVGLAGTDTQYF.